This entry concerns a single T cell receptor (beta chain). A read error may account for a junction end that differs from germline. Clones were read by immunoSEQ multiplex PCR, and TCRdb kept only the in-frame ones, dropping some. This sample has under 600,000 clones; around 77% occur once, and the top ten carry around 12%. This sample was included in a study of shared clonotypes between healthy human individuals. The CDR3 has 15 residues. The receptor comes from a woman in her thirties or forties in good health. Some clones in this sample may be carry-over from other donors' samples. The rearrangement links TRBV5-3 to TRBJ1-1; D not resolved. TRBV5-3 is noted as an ORF with a role that remains uncertain. The sample consisted of PBMCs. The CDR3 bases are TGTGCCAGCAGCTTGGGCCCAGACTCTCACACTGAAGCTTTCTTT. Translated, it gives CASSLGPDSHTEAFF.